This paragraph covers one TCR beta chain sequence. The data were taken from a study of cytomegalovirus exposure and HLA in healthy donors. Overall study context: Early on, a data release was issued that held some 85 million unique TCRs from HLA-typed donors.

There are 14 residues in the CDR3. Losses at the gene ends were 3 bases for V and 7 bases for J; bases not matched to a gene: 7. Germline loops: CDR1 LNHDA, CDR2 SQIVND (reference sequence). The study ran its PCR with 60 Vbeta and 13 Jbeta primers. Assay used: immunoSEQ multiplex PCR; TCRdb lists only in-frame clones, some missing. The sample carries under 95,000 clones, about 85% recorded once. This clonotype originated in a middle-aged woman in good health and CMV-seropositive. Sequenced: PBMCs. The chain combines TRBV19 with TRBJ2-5; TRBD1 matches 8 bases. The CDR3 spells CASSIGQGARTQYF. CDR3 nucleotides: TGTGCCAGTAGTATCGGGCAGGGGGCGAGGACCCAGTACTTC. Complete variable domain (other parts from reference TRBV19 and TRBJ2-5): DGGITQSPKYLFRKEGQNVTLSCEQNLNHDAMYWYRQDPGQGLRLIYYSQIVNDFQKGDIAEGYSVSREKKESFPLTVTSAQKNPTAFYLCASSIGQGARTQYFGPGTRLLVL.